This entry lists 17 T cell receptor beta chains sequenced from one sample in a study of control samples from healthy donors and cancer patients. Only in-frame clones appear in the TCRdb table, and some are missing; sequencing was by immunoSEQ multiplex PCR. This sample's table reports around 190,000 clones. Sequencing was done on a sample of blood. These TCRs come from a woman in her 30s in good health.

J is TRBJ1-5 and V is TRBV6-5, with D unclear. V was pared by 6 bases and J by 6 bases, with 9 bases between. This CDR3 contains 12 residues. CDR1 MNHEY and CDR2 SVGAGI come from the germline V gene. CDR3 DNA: TGTGCCAGCAGGTTGAGTGGTCAGCCCCAGCATTTT. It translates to CASRLSGQPQHF.

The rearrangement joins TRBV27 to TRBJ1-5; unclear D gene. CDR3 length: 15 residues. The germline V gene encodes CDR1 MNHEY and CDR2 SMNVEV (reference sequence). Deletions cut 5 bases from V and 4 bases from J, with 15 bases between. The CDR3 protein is CASSPHGRDNQPQHF. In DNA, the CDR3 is TGTGCCAGCAGTCCACACGGACGGGATAATCAGCCCCAGCATTTT.

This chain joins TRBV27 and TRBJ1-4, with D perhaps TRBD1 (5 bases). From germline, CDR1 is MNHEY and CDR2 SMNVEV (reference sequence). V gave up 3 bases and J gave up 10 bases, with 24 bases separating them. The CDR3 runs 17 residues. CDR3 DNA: TGTGCCAGCAGTTTCGCCAGGGAAATTCCCTCTCGCCGAAAACTGTTTTTT. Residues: CASSFAREIPSRRKLFF.

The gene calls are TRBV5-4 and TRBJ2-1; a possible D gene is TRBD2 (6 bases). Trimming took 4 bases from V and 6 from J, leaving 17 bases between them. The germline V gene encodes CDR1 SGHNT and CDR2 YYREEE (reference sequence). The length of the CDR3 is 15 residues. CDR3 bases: TGTGCCAGCAGCGACGTAGGCGGGGTCTCCAATGAGCAGTTCTTC. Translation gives CASSDVGGVSNEQFF.

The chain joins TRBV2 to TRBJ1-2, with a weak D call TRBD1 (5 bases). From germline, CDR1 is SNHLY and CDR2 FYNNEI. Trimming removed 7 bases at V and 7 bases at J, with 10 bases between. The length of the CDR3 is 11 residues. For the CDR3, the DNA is TGTGCCAGCATGGGGGAGGGTGGCTACACCTTC. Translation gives CASMGEGGYTF.

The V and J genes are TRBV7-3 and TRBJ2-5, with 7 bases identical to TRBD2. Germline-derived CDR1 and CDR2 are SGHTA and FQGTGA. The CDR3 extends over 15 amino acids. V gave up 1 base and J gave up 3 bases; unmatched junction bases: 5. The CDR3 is CASSLIRGGEETQYF. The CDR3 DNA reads TGTGCCAGCAGCTTAATCCGCGGGGGAGAAGAGACCCAGTACTTC.

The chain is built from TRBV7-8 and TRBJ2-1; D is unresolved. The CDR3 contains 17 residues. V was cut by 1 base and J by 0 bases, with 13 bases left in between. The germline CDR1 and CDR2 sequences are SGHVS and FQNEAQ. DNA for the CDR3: TGTGCCAGCAGCTTAGGAGGCAGCCGAGCCTCCTACAATGAGCAGTTCTTC. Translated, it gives CASSLGGSRASYNEQFF.

DNA for the CDR3: TGTGCCAGCAGCTGGGGAAAAGGTCAAGAGACCCAGTACTTC. This codes for CASSWGKGQETQYF. This chain uses TRBV11-2 with TRBJ2-5; unclear D gene. This CDR3 spans 14 amino acids. V was pared by 4 bases and J by 2 bases, with 11 bases between. CDR1 and CDR2 (germline): SGHAT, FQNNGV.

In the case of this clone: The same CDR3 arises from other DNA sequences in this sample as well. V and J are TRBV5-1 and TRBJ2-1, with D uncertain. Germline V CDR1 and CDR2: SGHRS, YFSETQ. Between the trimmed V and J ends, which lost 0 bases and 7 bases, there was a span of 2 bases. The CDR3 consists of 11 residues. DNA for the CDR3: TGCGCCAGCAGCTTGGGAAATGAGCAGTTCTTC. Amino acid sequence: CASSLGNEQFF.

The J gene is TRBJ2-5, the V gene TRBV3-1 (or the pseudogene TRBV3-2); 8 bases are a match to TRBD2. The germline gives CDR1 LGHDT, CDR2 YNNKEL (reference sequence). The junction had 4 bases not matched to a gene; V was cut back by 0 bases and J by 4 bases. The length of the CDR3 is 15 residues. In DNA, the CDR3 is TGTGCCAGCAGCCAAGATCAGGCGGGAGGAGAGACCCAGTACTTC. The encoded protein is CASSQDQAGGETQYF.

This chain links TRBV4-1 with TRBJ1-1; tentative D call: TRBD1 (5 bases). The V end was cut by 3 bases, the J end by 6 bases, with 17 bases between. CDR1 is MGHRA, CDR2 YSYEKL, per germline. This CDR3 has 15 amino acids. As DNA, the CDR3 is TGCGCCAGCAGCCACCCAGTCCGGGGGAGGGCTGAAGCTTTCTTT. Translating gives CASSHPVRGRAEAFF.

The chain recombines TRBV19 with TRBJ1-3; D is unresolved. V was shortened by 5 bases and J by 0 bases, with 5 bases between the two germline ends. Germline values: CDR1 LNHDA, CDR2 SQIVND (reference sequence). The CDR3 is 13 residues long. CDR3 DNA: TGTGCCAGTAGTCAGGACTCTGGAAACACCATATATTTT. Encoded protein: CASSQDSGNTIYF.

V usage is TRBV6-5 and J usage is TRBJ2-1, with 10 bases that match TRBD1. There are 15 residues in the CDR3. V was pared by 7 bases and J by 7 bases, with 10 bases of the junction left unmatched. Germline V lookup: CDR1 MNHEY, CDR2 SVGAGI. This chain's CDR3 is CASMIDRGRSNEQFF. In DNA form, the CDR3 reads TGTGCCAGCATGATAGACAGGGGGCGGTCTAATGAGCAGTTCTTC.

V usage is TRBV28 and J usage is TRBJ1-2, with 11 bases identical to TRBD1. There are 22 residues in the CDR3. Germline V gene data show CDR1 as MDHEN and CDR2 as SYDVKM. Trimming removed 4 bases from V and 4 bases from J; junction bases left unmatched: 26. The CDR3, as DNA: TGTGCCAGCAGTTCGATGACCGGTAATGGACGGACAGGGGGCATAGTTGGCTATGGCTACACCTTC. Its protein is CASSSMTGNGRTGGIVGYGYTF.

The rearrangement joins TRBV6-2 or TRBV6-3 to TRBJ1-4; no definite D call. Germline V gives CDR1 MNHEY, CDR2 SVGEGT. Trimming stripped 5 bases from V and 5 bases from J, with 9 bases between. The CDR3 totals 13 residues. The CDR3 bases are TGTGCCAGCAGTCCGATCACGAATGAAAAACTGTTTTTT. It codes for CASSPITNEKLFF.

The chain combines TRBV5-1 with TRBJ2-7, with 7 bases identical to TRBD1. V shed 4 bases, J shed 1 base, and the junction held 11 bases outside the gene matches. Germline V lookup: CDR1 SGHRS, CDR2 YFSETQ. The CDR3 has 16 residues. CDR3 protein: CASSPGRDRISYEQYF. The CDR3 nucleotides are TGCGCCAGCAGCCCCGGCCGGGACAGAATTTCCTACGAGCAGTACTTC.

For the CDR3, the DNA is TGTGCCAGCAGTTACGTGGGATTGCGGACCCAGTACTTC. It encodes CASSYVGLRTQYF. The J gene is TRBJ2-5, the V gene TRBV6-2 or TRBV6-3; D gene ambiguous. The V end lost 2 bases, the J end lost 7 bases, and 11 bases lay between the germline ends. Germline-derived CDR1 and CDR2 are MNHEY and SVGEGT. The CDR3 runs 13 residues.